This T cell receptor beta chain derives from a study of CD4 T cells in relation to SARS-CoV-2 and coronaviruses. Cryopreserved PBMCs were CD4-enriched, then split into naive and memory cells. Generated by immunoSEQ multiplex PCR, the TCRdb table keeps only in-frame clones and is missing some. The data show some 40,000 clones, over 75% seen once. As to this clone: Antigen specificity is unknown.

V was clipped by 0 bases and J by 2 bases, with 9 bases between them. The CDR3 covers 15 residues. In germline, CDR1 is SGHRS, CDR2 YFSETQ. Whole-study results and caveats: Each donor contributed either pre-pandemic or post-infection samples, not both.

The sample consisted of memory CD4+ T cells from PBMCs. The sequence was obtained from an adult with COVID-19. V usage is TRBV5-1 and J usage is TRBJ1-3; possibly TRBD1 for D (5 bases). The CDR3 region is CASSLAGDPGNTIYF. Written as DNA, the CDR3 is TGCGCCAGCAGCTTGGCGGGGGACCCTGGAAACACCATATATTTT.